The sequence of this T cell receptor beta chain was determined in a study of shared clonotypes between healthy human individuals. Germline-derived CDR1 and CDR2 are SGHRS and YFSETQ. V was pared by 0 bases and J by 2 bases, with 8 bases of the junction left unmatched. This CDR3 is 16 amino acids long. Notes on the study in general: The naive CD4 repertoires of a handful of donors were compared, and roughly 5% of clonotypes were shared. Sequencing depth was expected to influence donor clonotype sharing.

To note about this clone: Its cognate antigen is unknown.

Assay: immunoSEQ multiplex PCR; the TCRdb copy retains only in-frame clones and omits some. The sample consists of under 750,000 clones, around 77% of them appearing once. The rearrangement joins TRBV5-1 to TRBJ2-7, with TRBD2 identical over 7 bases. Material for sequencing was memory CD4+ T cells sorted from blood. Specified subset: CD45RA-negative fraction. This sequence was found in a woman aged 25 to 39 in good health. CDR3 coding DNA: TGCGCCAGCAGCTTGGGAGCCGGGGGGATTGCCTACGAGCAGTACTTC. Translating it yields CASSLGAGGIAYEQYF.